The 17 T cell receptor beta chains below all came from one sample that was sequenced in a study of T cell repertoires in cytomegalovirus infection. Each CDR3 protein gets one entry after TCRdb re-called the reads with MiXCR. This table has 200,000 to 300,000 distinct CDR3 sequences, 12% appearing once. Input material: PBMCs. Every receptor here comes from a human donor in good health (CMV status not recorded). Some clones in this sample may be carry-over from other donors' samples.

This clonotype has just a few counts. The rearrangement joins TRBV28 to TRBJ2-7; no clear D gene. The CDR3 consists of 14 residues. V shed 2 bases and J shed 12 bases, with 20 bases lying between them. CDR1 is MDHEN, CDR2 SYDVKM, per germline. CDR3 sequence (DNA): TGTGCCAGCAGTTTAAATTCCGCCGGTAGCCATGGGTACTTC. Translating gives CASSLNSAGSHGYF.

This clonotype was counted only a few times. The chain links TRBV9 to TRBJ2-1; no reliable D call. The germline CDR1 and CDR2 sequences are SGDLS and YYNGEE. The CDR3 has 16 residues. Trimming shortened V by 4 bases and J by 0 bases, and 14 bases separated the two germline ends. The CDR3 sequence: CASSPVGESSYNEQFF. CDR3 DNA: TGTGCCAGCAGCCCAGTGGGTGAGAGCTCCTACAATGAGCAGTTCTTC.

The CDR3 sequence: CSVEDLSGIREKLFF. CDR3 coding DNA: TGCAGCGTTGAAGATTTATCGGGGATTAGAGAAAAACTGTTTTTT. The chain joins TRBV29-1 to TRBJ1-4; D ambiguous. This CDR3 has 15 residues. CDR1 and CDR2 from the germline V gene are SQVTM and ANQGSEA. V dropped 0 bases and J dropped 8 bases, with 16 bases sitting between them.

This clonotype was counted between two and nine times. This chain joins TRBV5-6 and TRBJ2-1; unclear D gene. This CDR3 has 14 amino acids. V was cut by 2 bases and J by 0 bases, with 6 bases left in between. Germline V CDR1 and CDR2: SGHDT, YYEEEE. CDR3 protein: CASSFSVSYNEQFF. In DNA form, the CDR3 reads TGTGCCAGCAGCTTTTCGGTCTCCTACAATGAGCAGTTCTTC.

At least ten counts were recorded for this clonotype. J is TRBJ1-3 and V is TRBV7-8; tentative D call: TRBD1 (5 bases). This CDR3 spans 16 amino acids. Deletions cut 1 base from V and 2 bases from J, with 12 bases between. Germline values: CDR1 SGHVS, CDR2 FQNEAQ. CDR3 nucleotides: TGTGCCAGCAGCTTAGGTGGGGGAAGGACTGGAAACACCATATATTTT. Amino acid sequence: CASSLGGGRTGNTIYF.

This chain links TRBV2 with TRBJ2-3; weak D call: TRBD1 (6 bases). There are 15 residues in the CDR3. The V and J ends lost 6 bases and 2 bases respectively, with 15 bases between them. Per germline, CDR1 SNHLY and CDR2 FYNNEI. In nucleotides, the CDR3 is TGTGCCAGCAGGACCGGGACACCAATCACAGATACGCAGTATTTT. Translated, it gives CASRTGTPITDTQYF.

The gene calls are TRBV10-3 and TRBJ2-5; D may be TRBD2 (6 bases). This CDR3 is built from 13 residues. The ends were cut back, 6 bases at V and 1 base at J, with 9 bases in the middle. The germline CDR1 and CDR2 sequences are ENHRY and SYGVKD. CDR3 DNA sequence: TGTGCCATCAGCAACGGGGGCCAAGAGACCCAGTACTTC. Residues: CAISNGGQETQYF.

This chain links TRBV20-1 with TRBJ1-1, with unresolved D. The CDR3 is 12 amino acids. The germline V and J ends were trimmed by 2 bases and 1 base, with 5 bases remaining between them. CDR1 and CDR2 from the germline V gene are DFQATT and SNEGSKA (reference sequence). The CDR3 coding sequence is TGCAGTGCTAGATCAGGGAACACTGAAGCTTTCTTT. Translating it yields CSARSGNTEAFF.

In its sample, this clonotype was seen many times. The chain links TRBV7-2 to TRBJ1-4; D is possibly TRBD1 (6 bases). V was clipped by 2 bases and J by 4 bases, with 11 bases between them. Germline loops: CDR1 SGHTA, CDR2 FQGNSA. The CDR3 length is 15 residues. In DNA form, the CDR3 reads TGTGCCAGCAGCTTAAGGGACACATTTAATGAAAAACTGTTTTTT. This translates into CASSLRDTFNEKLFF.

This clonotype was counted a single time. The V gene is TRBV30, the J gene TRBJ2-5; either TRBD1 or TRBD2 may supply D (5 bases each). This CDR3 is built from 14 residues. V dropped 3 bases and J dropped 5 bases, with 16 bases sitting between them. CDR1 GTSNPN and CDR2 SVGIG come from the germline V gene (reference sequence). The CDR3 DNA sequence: TGTGCCTGGAGCGCTCGGGGTGGGGCGGAGACCCAGTACTTC. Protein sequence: CAWSARGGAETQYF. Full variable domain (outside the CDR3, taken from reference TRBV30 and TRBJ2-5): SQTIHQWPATLVQPVGSPLSLECTVEGTSNPNLYWYRQAAGRGLQLLFYSVGIGQISSEVPQNLSASRPQDRQFILSSKKLLLSDSGFYLCAWSARGGAETQYFGPGTRLLVL.

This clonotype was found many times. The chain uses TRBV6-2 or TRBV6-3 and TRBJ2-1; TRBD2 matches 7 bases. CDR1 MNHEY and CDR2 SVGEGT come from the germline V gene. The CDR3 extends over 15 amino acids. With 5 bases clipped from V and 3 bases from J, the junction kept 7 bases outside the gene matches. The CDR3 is CASSIGGSLYNEQFF. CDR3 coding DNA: TGTGCCAGCAGTATCGGCGGGAGTCTCTACAATGAGCAGTTCTTC.

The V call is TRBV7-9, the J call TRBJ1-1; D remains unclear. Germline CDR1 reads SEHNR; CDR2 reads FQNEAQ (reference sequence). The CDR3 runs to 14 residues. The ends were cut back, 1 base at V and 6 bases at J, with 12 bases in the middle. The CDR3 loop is CASSLESRVAEAFF. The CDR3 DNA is TGTGCCAGCAGCTTAGAGTCCCGGGTCGCTGAAGCTTTCTTT.

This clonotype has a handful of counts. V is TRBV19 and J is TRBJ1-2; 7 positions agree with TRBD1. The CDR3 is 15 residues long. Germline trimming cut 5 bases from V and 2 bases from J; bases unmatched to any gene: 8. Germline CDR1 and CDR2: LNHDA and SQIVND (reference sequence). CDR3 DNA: TGTGCCAGTAGTCCCCAGGGGGGACCGAACTATGGCTACACCTTC. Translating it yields CASSPQGGPNYGYTF.

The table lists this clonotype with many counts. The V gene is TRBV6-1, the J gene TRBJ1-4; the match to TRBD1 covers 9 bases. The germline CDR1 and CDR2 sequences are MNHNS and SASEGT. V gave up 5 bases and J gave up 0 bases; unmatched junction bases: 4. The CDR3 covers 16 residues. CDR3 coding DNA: TGTGCCAGCAGTCCCGGGACAGGGACAACTAATGAAAAACTGTTTTTT. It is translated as CASSPGTGTTNEKLFF.

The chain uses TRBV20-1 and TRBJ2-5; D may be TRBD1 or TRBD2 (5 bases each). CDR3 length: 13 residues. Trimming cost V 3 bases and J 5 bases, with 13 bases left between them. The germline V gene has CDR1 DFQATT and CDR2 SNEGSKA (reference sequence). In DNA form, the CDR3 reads TGCAGTGCTAGGGCCGGGACGTGGGAGACCCAGTACTTC. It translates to CSARAGTWETQYF.

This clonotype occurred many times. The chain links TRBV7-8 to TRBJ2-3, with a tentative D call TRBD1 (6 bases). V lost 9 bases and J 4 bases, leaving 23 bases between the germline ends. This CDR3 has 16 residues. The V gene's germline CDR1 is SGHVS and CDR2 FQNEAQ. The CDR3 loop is CASSGWEPPGADTQYF. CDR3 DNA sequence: TGTGCCAGTTCCGGGTGGGAACCTCCAGGGGCAGATACGCAGTATTTT.

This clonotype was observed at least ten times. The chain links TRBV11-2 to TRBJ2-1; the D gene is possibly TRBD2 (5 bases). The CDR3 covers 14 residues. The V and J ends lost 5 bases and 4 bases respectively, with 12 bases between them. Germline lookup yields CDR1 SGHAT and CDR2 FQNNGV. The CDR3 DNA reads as TGTGCCAGCAGCCAGCTCGGGGATTACAATGAGCAGTTCTTC. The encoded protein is CASSQLGDYNEQFF.